The 13 T cell receptor beta chains reported below all come from one sample, sequenced in a study. TCRdb used MiXCR to reprocess the 5' RACE reads, holding one entry per CDR3 protein. The table has around 34,000 distinct CDR3 sequences, 27% seen once; the top ten hold approximately 2.2%. Tregs were sorted as CD4+CD25+CD127-/low cells. Sequencing input: tumor-infiltrating Tregs sorted from the breast tumor. These receptors were taken from a female donor with breast cancer.

This clonotype is deemed medium-sized. The J gene is TRBJ1-1, the V gene TRBV7-9, with TRBD1 identical over 10 bases. The ends lost 5 bases at V and 1 base at J; junction bases unmatched: 7. There are 16 residues in the CDR3. Germline V gives CDR1 SEHNR, CDR2 FQNEAQ (reference sequence). For the CDR3, the DNA is TGTGCCAGCAGCCCCCGGGACAGGGGAAAGAACACTGAAGCTTTCTTT. This gives the protein CASSPRDRGKNTEAFF.

The J gene is TRBJ2-5, the V gene TRBV7-9, with TRBD2 identical over 12 bases. Germline lookup yields CDR1 SEHNR and CDR2 FQNEAQ (reference sequence). This CDR3 contains 14 residues. The V gene end was trimmed by 5 bases and the J gene end by 5 bases; junction bases not matched to a gene: 3. CDR3 nucleotide sequence: TGTGCCAGCAGCCGACTAGCGGGAGAGGAGACCCAGTACTTC. It encodes CASSRLAGEETQYF.

This clonotype has ten or more counts. V gene TRBV5-1 combines with J gene TRBJ2-3; 13 bases match TRBD2. This CDR3 is 15 amino acids long. Losses at the gene ends were 4 bases for V and 3 bases for J; bases not matched to a gene: 2. Germline values: CDR1 SGHRS, CDR2 YFSETQ. The CDR3 spells CASSRTSGRTDTQYF. The CDR3 region has the DNA TGCGCCAGCAGCAGGACTAGCGGGAGAACAGATACGCAGTATTTT.

This clonotype appeared many times. This chain's CDR3 is CATSERGTVYNEQFF. CDR3 DNA: TGTGCCACCAGTGAGCGTGGGACTGTATACAATGAGCAGTTCTTC. The J gene is TRBJ2-1, the V gene TRBV24-1; possible D gene TRBD2, 6 bases. Trimming pared 4 bases from V and 4 bases from J, leaving 13 bases between. CDR1 and CDR2 from the germline V gene are KGHDR and SFDVKD. The CDR3 runs 15 residues.

In the case of this clonotype: A much more abundant neighbour one base away suggests this may be a read error. This rearrangement joins TRBV20-1 to TRBJ1-2; D might be TRBD1 (6 bases). The CDR3 covers 13 residues. The germline V gene has CDR1 DFQATT and CDR2 SNEGSKA (reference sequence). Trimming took off 6 bases at V and 8 bases at J, with 19 bases between the two ends. CDR3 residues: CSAGTGRPSGYTF. The CDR3 nucleotides read TGCAGTGCCGGTACAGGGCGCCCGTCGGGCTACACCTTC.

The rearrangement uses TRBV12-3 or TRBV12-4 and TRBJ2-2, with D perhaps assigned TRBD1 or TRBD2 (6 bases each). The CDR3 runs to 14 residues. V shed 6 bases and J shed 1 base, with 9 bases lying between them. CDR3 in amino acids: CASRGGLNTGELFF. In DNA, the CDR3 is TGTGCCAGCAGAGGGGGACTGAACACCGGGGAGCTGTTTTTT.

The chain links TRBV5-6 to TRBJ2-7, with 8 positions matching TRBD1. The CDR3 loop spans 12 amino acids. Germline CDR1 is SGHDT and CDR2 is YYEEEE. V lost 4 bases and J lost 6; bases outside the gene matches: 3. The CDR3 reads CASSRQGSEQYF. For the CDR3, the DNA is TGTGCCAGCAGCCGACAGGGGAGCGAGCAGTACTTC.

Ten or more counts support this clonotype. This chain joins TRBV12-3 or TRBV12-4 and TRBJ2-3; D is undetermined. This CDR3 contains 14 residues. V lost 0 bases, J lost 2 bases, and 6 bases lay in between. The CDR3 protein is CASSLAANTDTQYF. The CDR3 DNA reads as TGTGCCAGCAGTTTAGCCGCCAACACAGATACGCAGTATTTT.

This clonotype was seen a few times. This chain links TRBV20-1 with TRBJ1-1, with a tentative D call TRBD1 (5 bases). This CDR3 is built from 16 residues. From germline, CDR1 is DFQATT and CDR2 SNEGSKA (reference sequence). Trimming cost V 6 bases and J 4 bases, with 24 bases left between them. The CDR3 nucleotides are TGCAGTGCACATGACGCCGGGGCCTCTTTGGGCACTGAAGCTTTCTTT. Translated: CSAHDAGASLGTEAFF.

This clonotype appeared many times. The V call is TRBV4-1, the J call TRBJ1-5, with unresolved D. V was clipped by 3 bases and J by 1 base, with 10 bases between them. The CDR3 length is 15 residues. Germline V lookup: CDR1 MGHRA, CDR2 YSYEKL. The CDR3 bases are TGCGCCAGCAGCCAGGTAATGGAGAGCAATCAGCCCCAGCATTTT. Its translation: CASSQVMESNQPQHF.

This clonotype was found many times. This chain links TRBV20-1 with TRBJ2-6; D gene uncertain. Trimming cost V 6 bases and J 0 bases, with 6 bases left between them. Germline values: CDR1 DFQATT, CDR2 SNEGSKA (reference sequence). This CDR3 is built from 13 residues. The CDR3 DNA is TGCAGTGCGAAACACTCTGGGGCCAACGTCCTGACTTTC. This sequence encodes CSAKHSGANVLTF.

As DNA, the CDR3 is TGTGCCAGCAGCTTATCCCAAGGCGCAGATACGCAGTATTTT. Its translation: CASSLSQGADTQYF. The chain combines TRBV7-9 with TRBJ2-3, with D unclear. The CDR3 is made up of 14 amino acids. CDR1 is SEHNR and CDR2 is FQNEAQ in the germline V gene (reference sequence). V was cut by 2 bases and J by 4 bases, with 10 bases left in between.

This clonotype was counted ten times or more. The V call is TRBV20-1, the J call TRBJ2-7, with D possibly being TRBD2 (6 bases). The CDR3 runs to 12 residues. CDR1 and CDR2 from the germline V gene are DFQATT and SNEGSKA (reference sequence). Trimming left V 5 bases short and J 6 bases short, with 14 bases between. The CDR3 is CSAQGRRGEQYF. For the CDR3, the DNA is TGCAGTGCTCAGGGTCGGAGGGGCGAGCAGTACTTC.